This is a list of T cell receptor beta chains from one sample in a study of shared clonotypes between healthy human individuals. Only in-frame clones appear in the TCRdb table, and some are missing; sequencing was by immunoSEQ multiplex PCR. This table has around 1.9 million clones, 85% to 95% appearing once. Sequenced input: naive CD8+ T cells from PBMCs. The receptors here all came from a man younger than 30 in good health. Some clones in this sample may be carry-over from other donors' samples. CDR3s include the opening cysteine and the closing phenylalanine or tryptophan. The D gene is left open where the match is weak. Clone size is given for some rows only: seen once, a few or many times, or a class if the clone is expanded.

abundance	v_gene	j_gene	d_gene	CDR3nt	CDR3aa
.	TRBV15	TRBJ1-1	TRBD1	TGTGCCACCAGCGCATTAAGACAGGGAAGCACTGAAGCTTTCTTT	CATSALRQGSTEAFF
.	TRBV5-1	TRBJ2-5	TRBD2	TGCGCCAGCAGCTCCGGGGGGGAGTGGGAGACCCAGTACTTC	CASSSGGEWETQYF
few	TRBV29-1	TRBJ1-1	TRBD1	TGCAGCGTTGAATCCGGGACAGTTACTGAAGCTTTCTTT	CSVESGTVTEAFF
once	TRBV28	TRBJ2-1	.	TGTGCCAGCCAAAAAGGGGGTGAGCAGTTCTTC	CASQKGGEQFF
.	TRBV29-1	TRBJ2-1	.	TGCAGCGTTGAAGGATTGGTGGACGGTAGGGTCACTGAGCAGTTCTTC	CSVEGLVDGRVTEQFF
few	TRBV7-3	TRBJ1-1	.	TGTGCCAGCAGCCCCCTAGGGCCGTTGAACACTGAAGCTTTCTTT	CASSPLGPLNTEAFF
.	TRBV11-3	TRBJ2-1	.	TGTGCCAGCAGCGGGGGACTGACGGTCAATGAGCAGTTCTTC	CASSGGLTVNEQFF
.	TRBV27	TRBJ2-7	.	TGTGCCAGCAGCCCCACGGGCTCCGAGCAGTACTTC	CASSPTGSEQYF
.	TRBV27	TRBJ2-7	.	TGTGCCAGCAGTTTATCGCCGGCCATACCCTACGAGCAGTACTTC	CASSLSPAIPYEQYF
.	TRBV27	TRBJ2-7	.	TGTGCCAGCAGTCCCCTTGGGGAGTTCAACGAGCAGTACTTC	CASSPLGEFNEQYF
.	TRBV7-6	TRBJ2-1	.	TGTGCCAGCAGCTTCGGGAGTACCCCGTACAATGAGCAGTTCTTC	CASSFGSTPYNEQFF
.	TRBV4-1	TRBJ2-1	.	TGCGCCAGCAACTACCCCGGGAAGACAGGCGACTCCTACAATGAGCAGTTCTTC	CASNYPGKTGDSYNEQFF
.	TRBV13	TRBJ2-1	.	TGTGCCAGCAGCTTCGGGGCGTACTCCTACAATGAGCAGTTCTTC	CASSFGAYSYNEQFF
.	TRBV5-4	TRBJ2-5	.	TGTGCCAGCAGCTCGAGAGTAGCGAGTGAGACCCAGTACTTC	CASSSRVASETQYF
.	TRBV7-9	TRBJ1-1	.	TGTGCCAGCACTAACCGATGGAACACTGAAGCTTTCTTT	CASTNRWNTEAFF
.	TRBV7-9	TRBJ2-7	TRBD1	TGTGCCAGCAGCCCCGGGACAGGACTCTACGAGCAGTACTTC	CASSPGTGLYEQYF
once	TRBV4-3	TRBJ1-3	TRBD1	TGCGCCAGCAGCCAGGTGGACAGGGGCGTCTCTGGAAACACCATATATTTT	CASSQVDRGVSGNTIYF
.	TRBV11-2	TRBJ2-5	.	TGTGCCAGCAGCGGTTACCCGGATACTCAAGAGACCCAGTACTTC	CASSGYPDTQETQYF